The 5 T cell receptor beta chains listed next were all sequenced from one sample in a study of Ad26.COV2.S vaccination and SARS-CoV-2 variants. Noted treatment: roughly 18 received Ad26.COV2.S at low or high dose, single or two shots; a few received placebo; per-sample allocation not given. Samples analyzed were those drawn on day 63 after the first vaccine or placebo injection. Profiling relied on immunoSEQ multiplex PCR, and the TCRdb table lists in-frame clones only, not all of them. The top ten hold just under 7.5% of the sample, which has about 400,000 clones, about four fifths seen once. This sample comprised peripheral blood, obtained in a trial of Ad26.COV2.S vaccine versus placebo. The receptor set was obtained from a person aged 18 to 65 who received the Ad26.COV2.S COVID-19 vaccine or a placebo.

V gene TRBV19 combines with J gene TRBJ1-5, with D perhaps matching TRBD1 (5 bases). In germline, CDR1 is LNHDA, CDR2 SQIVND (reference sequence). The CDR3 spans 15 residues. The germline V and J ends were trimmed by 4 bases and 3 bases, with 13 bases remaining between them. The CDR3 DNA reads TGTGCCAGTAGTAGTCCAGGGACGGTCAATCAGCCCCAGCATTTT. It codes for CASSSPGTVNQPQHF.

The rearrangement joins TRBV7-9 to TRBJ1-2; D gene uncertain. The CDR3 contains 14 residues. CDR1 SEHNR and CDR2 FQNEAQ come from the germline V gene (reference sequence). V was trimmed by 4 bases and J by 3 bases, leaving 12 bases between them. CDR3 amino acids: CASSSNRAYYGYTF. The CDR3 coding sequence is TGTGCCAGCAGCTCTAACCGGGCCTACTATGGCTACACCTTC.

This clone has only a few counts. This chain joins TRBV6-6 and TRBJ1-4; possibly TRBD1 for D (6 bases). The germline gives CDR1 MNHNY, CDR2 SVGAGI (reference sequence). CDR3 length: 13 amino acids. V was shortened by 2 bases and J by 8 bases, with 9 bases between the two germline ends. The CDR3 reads CASSYTGPEKLFF. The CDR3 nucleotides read TGTGCCAGCAGTTACACAGGGCCCGAAAAACTGTTTTTT.

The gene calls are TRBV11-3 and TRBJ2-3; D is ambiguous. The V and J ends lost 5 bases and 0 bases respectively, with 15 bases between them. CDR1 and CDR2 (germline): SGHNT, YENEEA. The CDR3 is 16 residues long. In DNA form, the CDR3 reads TGTGCCAGCAGCACAGAAAGGACCATTAGCACAGATACGCAGTATTTT. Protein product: CASSTERTISTDTQYF.

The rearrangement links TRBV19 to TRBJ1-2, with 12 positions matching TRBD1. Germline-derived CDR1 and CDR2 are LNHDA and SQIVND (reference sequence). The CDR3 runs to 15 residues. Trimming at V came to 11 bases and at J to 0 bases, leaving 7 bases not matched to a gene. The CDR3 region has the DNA TGTGCCCCGGGGACAGGGGGCGGTACTAACTATGGCTACACCTTC. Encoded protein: CAPGTGGGTNYGYTF. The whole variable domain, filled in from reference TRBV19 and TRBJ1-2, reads DGGITQSPKYLFRKEGQNVTLSCEQNLNHDAMYWYRQDPGQGLRLIYYSQIVNDFQKGDIAEGYSVSREKKESFPLTVTSAQKNPTAFYLCAPGTGGGTNYGYTFGSGTRLTVV.